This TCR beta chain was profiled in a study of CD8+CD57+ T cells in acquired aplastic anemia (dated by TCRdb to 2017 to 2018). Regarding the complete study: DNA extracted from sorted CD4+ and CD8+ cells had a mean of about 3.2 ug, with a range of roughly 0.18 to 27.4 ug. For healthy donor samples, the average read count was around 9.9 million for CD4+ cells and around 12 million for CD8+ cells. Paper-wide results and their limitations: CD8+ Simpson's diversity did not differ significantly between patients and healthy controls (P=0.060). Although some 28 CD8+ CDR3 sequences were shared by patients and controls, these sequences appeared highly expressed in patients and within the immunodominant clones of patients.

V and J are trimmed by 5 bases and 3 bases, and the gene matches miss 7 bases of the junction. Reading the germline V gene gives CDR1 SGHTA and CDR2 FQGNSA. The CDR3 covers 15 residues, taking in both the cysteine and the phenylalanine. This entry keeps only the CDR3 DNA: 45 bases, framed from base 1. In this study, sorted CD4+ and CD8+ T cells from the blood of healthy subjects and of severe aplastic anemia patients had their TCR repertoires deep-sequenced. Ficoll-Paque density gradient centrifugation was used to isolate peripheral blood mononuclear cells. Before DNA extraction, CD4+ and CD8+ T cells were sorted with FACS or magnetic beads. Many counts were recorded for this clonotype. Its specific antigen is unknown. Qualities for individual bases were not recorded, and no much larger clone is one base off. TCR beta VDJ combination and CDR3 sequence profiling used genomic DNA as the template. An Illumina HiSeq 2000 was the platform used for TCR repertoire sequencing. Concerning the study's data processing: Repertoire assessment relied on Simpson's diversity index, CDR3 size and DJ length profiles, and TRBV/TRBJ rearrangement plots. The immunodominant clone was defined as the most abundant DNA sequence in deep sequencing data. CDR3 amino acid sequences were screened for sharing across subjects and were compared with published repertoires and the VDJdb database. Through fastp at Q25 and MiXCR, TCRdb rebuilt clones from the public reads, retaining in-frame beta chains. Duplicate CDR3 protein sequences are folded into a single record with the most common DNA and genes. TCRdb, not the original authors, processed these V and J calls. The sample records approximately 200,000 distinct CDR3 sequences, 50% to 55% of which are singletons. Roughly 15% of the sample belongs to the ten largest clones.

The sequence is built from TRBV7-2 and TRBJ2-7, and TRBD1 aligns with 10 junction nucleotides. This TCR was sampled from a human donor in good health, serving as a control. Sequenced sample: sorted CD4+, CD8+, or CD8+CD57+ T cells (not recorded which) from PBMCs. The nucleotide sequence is TGTGCCAGCAGCCTGACAGGGGGCGGGTACTACGAGCAGTACTTC. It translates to CASSLTGGGYYEQYF.